The T cell receptor (beta chain) described here comes from a study of shared clonotypes between healthy human individuals. Findings and limits, study-wide: Relative to clonotypes present in all four donors, those not shared had lower generation probabilities.

CD4+ cells were split into CD45RA+ naive and CD45RA-negative memory subsets. The CDR3 is 16 residues long. Germline CDR1 is SQVTM and CDR2 is ANQGSEA. V gave up 4 bases and J gave up 0 bases; unmatched junction bases: 5. Generated by immunoSEQ multiplex PCR, the TCRdb table keeps only in-frame clones and is missing some. Altogether 950,000 to 1,300,000 clones are present, around 76% being singletons, with the ten largest covering about 1.5%. Points on this clone: Its antigen is not identified.

The chain joins TRBV29-1 to TRBJ2-7, with TRBD2 matching 14 bases. This receptor was taken from a man aged 18 to 30 in good health. The specimen sequenced was memory CD4+ T cells sorted from blood. Specified subset: CD45RA-negative fraction. This chain's CDR3 is CSVGGLAGVISYEQYF. The CDR3 coding sequence is TGCAGCGTTGGGGGACTAGCGGGAGTAATCTCCTACGAGCAGTACTTC.